Below are 13 T cell receptor beta chains sequenced from a single sample in a study of T cell responses to AZD1222 COVID-19 vaccine. TCRdb's table, derived via immunoSEQ multiplex PCR, lists solely in-frame clones and lacks some. The table lists 200,000 or so clones, about 90% of them singletons. The specimen comprised peripheral blood, sampled on day 0 of MenACWY control vaccination. These receptors all come from an adult in good health.

This chain links TRBV5-6 with TRBJ1-3; perhaps TRBD1 as D (5 bases). The CDR3 is made up of 15 amino acids. Trimming stripped 4 bases from V and 4 bases from J, with 15 bases between. Germline lookup yields CDR1 SGHDT and CDR2 YYEEEE. The CDR3 DNA sequence: TGTGCCAGCAGCCGTTGGTCGGGGGACGGAAACACCATATATTTT. This encodes CASSRWSGDGNTIYF.

J is TRBJ2-6 and V is TRBV6-6; D uncertain. Germline lookup yields CDR1 MNHNY and CDR2 SVGAGI (reference sequence). Trimming cost V 3 bases and J 2 bases, with 8 bases left between them. This CDR3 region has 15 residues. As DNA, the CDR3 is TGTGCCAGCAGTTATACAGACGCTGGGGCCAACGTCCTGACTTTC. Translated: CASSYTDAGANVLTF.

This chain joins TRBV30 and TRBJ1-6; the match to TRBD1 covers 7 bases. The length of the CDR3 is 16 residues. V lost 5 bases to trimming and J lost 4 bases; unmatched junction nucleotides: 11. Looked up from germline, CDR1 is GTSNPN and CDR2 is SVGIG (reference sequence). CDR3 nucleotides: TGTGCCTGGCACGCCGGGGGGACAGTTTATAATTCACCCCTCCACTTT. Protein: CAWHAGGTVYNSPLHF.

The chain recombines TRBV4-1 with TRBJ1-2; unclear D gene. Germline V CDR1 and CDR2: MGHRA, YSYEKL. This CDR3 region has 17 residues. The V end was cut by 2 bases, the J end by 5 bases, with 21 bases between. The CDR3 DNA sequence: TGCGCCAGCAGCCAACGTCGGTCGCTGCAAGCCCATTATGGCTACACCTTC. Translated, it gives CASSQRRSLQAHYGYTF.

This chain links TRBV18 with TRBJ1-4; TRBD1 might be the D (6 bases). This CDR3 has 14 amino acids. Germline CDR1 reads KGHSH; CDR2 reads LQKENI. V lost 0 bases and J lost 5, with 7 bases in between. CDR3 nucleotides: TGTGCCAGCTCACCACCGCAGGGGAATGAAAAACTGTTTTTT. Encoded protein: CASSPPQGNEKLFF.

J is TRBJ1-1 and V is TRBV29-1, with 7 bases identical to TRBD1. The germline V gene encodes CDR1 SQVTM and CDR2 ANQGSEA. This CDR3 is 12 amino acids long. J gave up 4 bases and V 6 bases, and 5 bases lay outside the gene matches. The CDR3 nucleotides read TGCAGCGTGGGGACAGTTAGCACTGAAGCTTTCTTT. Its protein is CSVGTVSTEAFF.

The chain carries TRBV10-3 and TRBJ1-1; TRBD1 matches at 7 bases. The CDR3 contains 16 residues. V shed 0 bases and J 1 base; nucleotides not matched to a gene: 5. Germline V gene data show CDR1 as ENHRY and CDR2 as SYGVKD. In DNA form, the CDR3 reads TGTGCCATCAGTGAGTCTAGGGCAGGGGGGAACACTGAAGCTTTCTTT. It encodes CAISESRAGGNTEAFF.

In DNA, the CDR3 is TGTGCCACCAGCAGTGCGACAGCTCGGGAGACCCAGTACTTC. Its protein product is CATSSATARETQYF. The chain recombines TRBV15 with TRBJ2-5; weak D call: TRBD1 (5 bases). V lost 3 bases, J lost 5 bases, and 13 bases lay in between. Looked up from germline, CDR1 is LNHNV and CDR2 is YYDKDF (reference sequence). The length of the CDR3 is 14 residues.

The V gene is TRBV29-1, the J gene TRBJ1-4; D call uncertain. Trimming stripped 6 bases from V and 10 bases from J, with 15 bases between. Germline CDR1 and CDR2: SQVTM and ANQGSEA. The CDR3 extends over 12 amino acids. The CDR3 loop reads CSVAFDIGKLFF. In DNA form, the CDR3 reads TGCAGCGTCGCCTTTGACATAGGAAAACTGTTTTTT.

This clone appeared a single time. The gene calls are TRBV2 and TRBJ2-2; the D call may be TRBD1 or TRBD2 (5 bases each). This CDR3 has 18 residues. The germline CDR1 and CDR2 sequences are SNHLY and FYNNEI. V shed 0 bases and J shed 3 bases, with 17 bases lying between them. The CDR3: CASSEAEAGKFYTGELFF. The CDR3 nucleotides are TGTGCCAGCAGTGAAGCGGAGGCAGGGAAATTTTACACCGGGGAGCTGTTTTTT.

This chain links TRBV30 with TRBJ1-2, with D unresolved. Trimming stripped 2 bases from V and 2 bases from J, with 12 bases between. The CDR3 is 14 amino acids. Germline-derived CDR1 and CDR2 are GTSNPN and SVGIG (reference sequence). DNA of the CDR3: TGTGCCTGGAGTAGGCTAGAGTCCAACTATGGCTACACCTTC. Encoded protein: CAWSRLESNYGYTF.

This clone occurred a few times. The chain has TRBV6-4 and TRBJ2-2, with TRBD1 matching over 9 bases. The CDR3 sequence is 15 residues long. J lost 3 bases, V lost 6 bases, and 5 bases had no gene match. Germline-derived CDR1 and CDR2 are MRHNA and SNTAGT. CDR3 nucleotide sequence: TGTGCCAGCAGAGCCCGACAGGGGGACACCGGGGAGCTGTTTTTT. The encoded protein is CASRARQGDTGELFF.

The chain combines TRBV15 with TRBJ1-5; a weak D match, TRBD1 (5 bases). V was clipped by 0 bases and J by 6 bases, with 15 bases between them. Germline V gene lookup returns CDR1 LNHNV and CDR2 YYDKDF (reference sequence). The CDR3 is made up of 16 amino acids. The CDR3 loop reads CATSRDLQGAVQPQHF. The CDR3, as DNA: TGTGCCACCAGCAGAGATCTGCAGGGAGCGGTTCAGCCCCAGCATTTT. The variable domain in full, completed from reference TRBV15 and TRBJ1-5, reads DAMVIQNPRYQVTQFGKPVTLSCSQTLNHNVMYWYQQKSSQAPKLLFHYYDKDFNNEADTPDNFQSRRPNTSFCFLDIRSPGLGDTAMYLCATSRDLQGAVQPQHFGDGTRLSIL.